This paragraph covers one T cell receptor (beta chain) sequence. This record belongs to a study of cytomegalovirus exposure and HLA in healthy donors. Germline loops: CDR1 SGHRS, CDR2 YFSETQ. V shed 5 bases and J 7 bases; nucleotides not matched to a gene: 13. The CDR3 extends over 16 amino acids. The repertoire was sequenced with immunoSEQ multiplex PCR; TCRdb's copy has only in-frame clones and lacks some. The data hold approximately 260,000 clones, with approximately 83% observed a single time. The chain combines TRBV5-1 with TRBJ2-1; TRBD1 aligns across 9 bases. This receptor was taken from a woman aged 25 to 45 in good health and CMV-seropositive. The specimen was PBMCs. CDR3 amino acids: CASRADTTGGRNEQFF. CDR3 sequence (DNA): TGCGCCAGCAGAGCGGATACGACAGGGGGACGGAATGAGCAGTTCTTC.